Sequencing of this T cell receptor (beta chain) was carried out in a study of shared clonotypes between healthy human individuals (dated by TCRdb to the early 2020s). Study-wide context: The cohort comprised two women and three men aged 18 to 49 years. The study deeply sequenced blood TCR repertoires of 5 or 6 healthy adults to estimate repertoire size and the extent of clonotype sharing between individuals. Each donor's leukapheresis produced roughly between roughly 0.85 and 10 billion PBMCs. Libraries were prepared and TCR repertoires were sequenced by different laboratories using diverse techniques, in order to increase sequencing depth and limit assay-specific biases. What the authors observed across the whole study: The small number of donors limited the genetic and exposure-history diversity represented. Sampling was restricted to blood, and TCR repertoires in tissues likely differ from the TCR repertoires found in blood. Based on pairwise subsampling, the degree of clonotype sharing among donors was expected to be affected by sequencing depth.

TCR CDR3 regions were amplified from genomic DNA by multiplex PCR using the deep immunoSEQ assay. Genomic DNA extracted from each cell subset was distributed evenly over all wells of several immunoSEQ 96-well plates, and each plate served as one replicate. For unsorted PBMC, each replicate PCR was loaded with approximately 300 ng genomic DNA, equivalent to about 30,000 T cell genomes. Unsorted PBMC genomic DNA was sequenced across ten immunoSEQ deep assay plates. The purified libraries were quantified using a Qubit 3.0 fluorometer, sized with a Bioanalyzer 2100, and then quantified again using the KAPA Library Quantification kit. Each immunoSEQ 96-well plate was sequenced on its own single-read 150-cycle Illumina NextSeq 550 flow cell. The authors' analysis ran thus. The immunoSEQ output contained only junctional sequences without quality scores, so filtering could not match that applied to full-length reads. Sequences were annotated with PyIR, a Python wrapper for IgBLAST v1.9, and V/J genes and CDR3 were assigned using IMGT germline references. Any read was removed if the V/J assignment was weak (E-value above 1e-6), the CDR3 was missing, or the read contained stop codons, out-of-frame junctions, or ambiguous translated residues. V3J clonotypes were defined as sequences sharing the same inferred V gene, J gene, and CDR3 amino acid sequence. Percentage overlap between repertoires was calculated by dividing the number of shared unique clonotypes by the size of the smaller repertoire. Repertoire richness was assessed with RTK rarefaction, the Chao1 estimator, and Recon v2.1 estimates of unobserved clonotypes. The table was pulled from immuneACCESS by TCRdb, which kept in-frame rearrangements only. Such tables lose some clones; where checked, under half of the loss comes from unresolved V genes, and the rest has no known cause. V, J and clone size are taken as reported in that table, and D and trimming were inferred from the DNA itself. The sample has 400,000 to 500,000 clones on record, over 65% of them singletons. The biggest ten clones account for about an eighth of the sample.

The CDR3 goes from the cysteine to the phenylalanine over 14 residues. Only the CDR3 DNA is retained, 42 bases long and in frame from the first base. For CDR1 and CDR2, the germline V gene (reference sequence) lists LNHNV and YYDKDF. Ends trimmed: V by 2 bases, J by 8 bases; bases unmatched to a gene: 5. Details on this clone: It has no known antigen specificity. Per-base quality was not reported, and no clone a single base away is much larger than it.

Healthy HIV-negative adults with no recently reported acute infections or vaccinations were included as donors. All donors were Caucasian adults living in Nashville, Tennessee, USA. For unsorted samples, 80 million to 100 million PBMCs were counted, and genomic DNA was extracted using the QIAamp DNA Blood Mini kit. Blood was obtained by leukapheresis, after which PBMCs were separated by Ficoll-Histopaque density gradient centrifugation and cryopreserved in liquid nitrogen vapor phase. The specimen was PBMCs. This clonotype was obtained from a woman in her 40s in good health. Some clones in this sample may be carry-over from other donors' samples. The rearrangement joined TRBV15 to TRBJ1-4; 7 bases in the middle match TRBD1. The base sequence is TGTGCCACCAGCAGATATGGGACAGACGAAAAACTGTTTTTT. The encoded protein is CATSRYGTDEKLFF. The variable domain in full, with residues beyond the CDR3 obtained from the reference TRBV15 and TRBJ1-4 genes, is DAMVIQNPRYQVTQFGKPVTLSCSQTLNHNVMYWYQQKSSQAPKLLFHYYDKDFNNEADTPDNFQSRRPNTSFCFLDIRSPGLGDTAMYLCATSRYGTDEKLFFGSGTQLSVL.